This T cell receptor (beta chain) was identified in a study of blood T cells in healthy people across ages. Study-wide background: About one barcoded beta molecule per two T cells came from capture by template switching.

With 10 bases clipped from V and 9 bases from J, the junction kept 9 bases outside the gene matches. Germline CDR1 SGHTA, CDR2 FQGTGA. The CDR3 is 14 residues long. A word on this clonotype: Its specificity is not known.

Study findings and constraints: PBMCs went unsorted, and a conclusive naive versus antigen-experienced comparison was therefore prevented.

It was with a sample-barcoded 5' primer and a J-beta primer mix that a second PCR of roughly 7 to 11 cycles was run. TCRdb re-analysed the 5' RACE reads in MiXCR, keeping a single row per CDR3 protein. Among roughly 1.9 million distinct CDR3 sequences listed, about two fifths were seen once. V is TRBV7-3 and J is TRBJ1-6; 10 bases are a match to TRBD1. Sequenced: blood. This sequence was found in a human donor in good health. In nucleotides, the CDR3 is TGTGCCACCGCTGAAGGGACAGGGGTTTCACCCCTCCACTTT. It is translated as CATAEGTGVSPLHF.